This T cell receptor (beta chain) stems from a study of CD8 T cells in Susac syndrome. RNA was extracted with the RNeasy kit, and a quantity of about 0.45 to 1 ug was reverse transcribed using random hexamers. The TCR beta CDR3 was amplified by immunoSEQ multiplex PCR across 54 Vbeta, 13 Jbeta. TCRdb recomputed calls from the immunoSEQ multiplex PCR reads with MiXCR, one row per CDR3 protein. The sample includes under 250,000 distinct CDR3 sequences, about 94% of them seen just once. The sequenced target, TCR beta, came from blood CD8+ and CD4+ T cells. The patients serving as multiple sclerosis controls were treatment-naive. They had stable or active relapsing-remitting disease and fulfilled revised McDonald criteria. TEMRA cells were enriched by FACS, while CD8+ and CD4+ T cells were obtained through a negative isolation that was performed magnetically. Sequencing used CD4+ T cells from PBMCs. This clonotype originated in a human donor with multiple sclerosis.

The CDR3 spells CASSPRRGLAGGYYNEQFF. The CDR3 DNA reads as TGTGCCAGCAGCCCCCGAAGAGGACTAGCGGGAGGTTACTACAATGAGCAGTTCTTC. The V gene is TRBV11-1, the J gene TRBJ2-1, with 14 bases fitting TRBD2. Germline CDR1 SGHAT, CDR2 FQDESV (reference sequence). J lost 3 bases, V lost 5 bases, and 12 bases had no gene match. This CDR3 is 19 amino acids long. The full variable domain, with the rest looked up from reference TRBV11-1 and TRBJ2-1, is EAEVAQSPRYKITEKSQAVAFWCDPISGHATLYWYRQILGQGPELLVQFQDESVVDDSQLPKDRFSAERLKGVDSTLKIQPAELGDSAMYLCASSPRRGLAGGYYNEQFFGPGTRLTVL.